One sample yielded the 14 T cell receptor beta chains listed below, sequenced in a study of cytomegalovirus exposure and HLA in healthy donors. The protocol was immunoSEQ multiplex PCR, while the TCRdb copy is restricted to in-frame clones and leaves out a portion. The repertoire holds under 250,000 clones, with about nine tenths as singletons. Sequencing was performed on PBMCs. These receptors were taken from a woman aged 18-29 years in good health and CMV-seropositive.

This chain uses TRBV27 with TRBJ2-1; TRBD2 matches 11 bases. The germline V gene encodes CDR1 MNHEY and CDR2 SMNVEV (reference sequence). CDR3 size: 15 residues. V gave up 3 bases and J gave up 8 bases; unmatched junction bases: 6. This CDR3 reads CASSFGSGRVDEQFF. The CDR3 coding sequence is TGTGCCAGCAGTTTTGGTAGCGGGAGGGTCGATGAGCAGTTCTTC.

The rearrangement links TRBV28 to TRBJ2-7; 9 nucleotides match TRBD1. Trimming removed 5 bases from V and 4 bases from J; junction bases left unmatched: 6. Per the germline V gene, CDR1 is MDHEN and CDR2 is SYDVKM. This CDR3 is 14 amino acids long. CDR3 coding DNA: TGTGCCAGCAGTCCCGGGACAGGGACATACGAGCAGTACTTC. Residues: CASSPGTGTYEQYF.

This chain joins TRBV20-1 and TRBJ2-7, with unresolved D. Trimming shortened V by 6 bases and J by 2 bases, and 8 bases separated the two germline ends. Germline values: CDR1 DFQATT, CDR2 SNEGSKA (reference sequence). This CDR3 is 11 amino acids long. The CDR3 coding sequence is TGCAGTGCCCAGAACACCTACGAGCAGTACTTC. It yields the protein CSAQNTYEQYF.

The DNA for the CDR3 is TGCGCCAGCAGCTTGGTGGGGGGGCGCTTGGACGAGCAGTACTTC. It codes for CASSLVGGRLDEQYF. J is TRBJ2-7 and V is TRBV5-1, with D possibly matching TRBD2 (7 bases). Per germline, CDR1 SGHRS and CDR2 YFSETQ. This CDR3 spans 15 amino acids. V lost 0 bases to trimming and J lost 5 bases, with 15 bases between them.

V is TRBV28 and J is TRBJ1-5; no definite D call. V was clipped by 6 bases and J by 0 bases, with 6 bases between them. Germline CDR1 MDHEN, CDR2 SYDVKM. CDR3 length: 13 residues. CDR3 in DNA: TGTGCCAGCAGAACTAATAGCAATCAGCCCCAGCATTTT. As protein: CASRTNSNQPQHF.

The chain joins TRBV10-3 to TRBJ1-2; 7 bases line up with TRBD1. The CDR3 consists of 14 residues. Unmatched junction bases numbered 10, after V lost 4 bases and J lost 8 bases. In germline, CDR1 is ENHRY, CDR2 SYGVKD. The CDR3 loop reads CAISVSDREEGYTF. The CDR3 coding sequence is TGTGCCATCAGTGTCTCTGACAGGGAAGAGGGCTACACCTTC.

The rearrangement joins TRBV19 to TRBJ1-4, with 7 nucleotides matching TRBD1. CDR3 length equals 13 residues. Germline V lookup: CDR1 LNHDA, CDR2 SQIVND (reference sequence). The V segment lost 6 bases and the J segment 7 bases; nucleotides outside the gene matches: 5. CDR3 loop: CASSLDRVEKLFF. The CDR3, as DNA: TGTGCCAGTAGCCTCGACAGGGTTGAAAAACTGTTTTTT.

The chain carries TRBV7-6 and TRBJ2-2; 8 bases line up with TRBD2. The V segment lost 3 bases and the J segment 2 bases; nucleotides outside the gene matches: 14. CDR1 is SGHVS, CDR2 FNYEAQ, per germline. The CDR3 loop spans 19 amino acids. The CDR3 sequence: CASSFSDTGGGANTGELFF. CDR3 nucleotides: TGTGCCAGCAGCTTCTCAGACACCGGGGGGGGAGCAAACACCGGGGAGCTGTTTTTT.

This chain connects TRBV5-1 to TRBJ1-2; the D is unclear. This CDR3 has 13 amino acids. Germline V gives CDR1 SGHRS, CDR2 YFSETQ. V gave up 0 bases and J gave up 7 bases, with 10 bases separating them. The CDR3: CASSLGGVGGYTF. In nucleotides, the CDR3 is TGCGCCAGCAGCTTGGGGGGAGTCGGTGGCTACACCTTC.

The gene calls are TRBV6-1 and TRBJ2-1, with 10 bases that match TRBD1. The CDR3 has 20 residues. V gave up 3 bases and J gave up 0 bases; unmatched junction bases: 14. The germline V gene encodes CDR1 MNHNS and CDR2 SASEGT. The CDR3 reads CASSEVGTGALRSSYNEQFF. In nucleotides, the CDR3 is TGTGCCAGCAGTGAGGTAGGGACAGGGGCGCTCCGCAGCTCCTACAATGAGCAGTTCTTC.

The J gene is TRBJ1-2, the V gene TRBV5-1; a possible D gene is TRBD1 (6 bases). The length of the CDR3 is 13 residues. Germline V lookup: CDR1 SGHRS, CDR2 YFSETQ. The V gene lost 0 bases and the J gene lost 4 bases, with 7 bases spanning the gap. CDR3 loop: CASSLDRVYGYTF. CDR3 coding DNA: TGCGCCAGCAGCTTGGACAGGGTCTATGGCTACACCTTC. Full variable domain (outside the CDR3, taken from reference TRBV5-1 and TRBJ1-2): KAGVTQTPRYLIKTRGQQVTLSCSPISGHRSVSWYQQTPGQGLQFLFEYFSETQRNKGNFPGRFSGRQFSNSRSEMNVSTLELGDSALYLCASSLDRVYGYTFGSGTRLTVV.

The genes are TRBV12-5 and TRBJ2-1, with TRBD2 matching over 12 bases. Trimming took 2 bases from V and 9 from J; bases not matched to a gene: 8. The germline V gene encodes CDR1 LGHNT and CDR2 FRNRAP. The CDR3 spans 16 residues. For the CDR3, the DNA is TGTGCTAGTGGTTTGAGGCTAGCGGGAGGGCCTATTGAGCAGTTCTTC. It yields the protein CASGLRLAGGPIEQFF.

The CDR3 spells CASSLGTSGRYEMEQYF. The CDR3 DNA reads TGCGCCAGCAGCCTCGGGACTAGCGGGAGATACGAGATGGAGCAGTACTTC. This chain links TRBV5-1 with TRBJ2-7, with 14 positions matching TRBD2. Germline assignment: CDR1 SGHRS and CDR2 YFSETQ. V trimming: 4 bases; J trimming: 7 bases; junction bases outside the gene matches: 13. The CDR3 runs to 17 residues.

The chain employs TRBV28 and TRBJ2-3; weak D call: TRBD2 (6 bases). Germline CDR1 is MDHEN and CDR2 is SYDVKM. The CDR3 is 16 residues long. V was pared by 3 bases and J by 2 bases, with 15 bases between. The CDR3: CASSFSQAGLTDTQYF. CDR3 sequence (DNA): TGTGCCAGCAGTTTTTCCCAAGCGGGCCTCACAGATACGCAGTATTTT.